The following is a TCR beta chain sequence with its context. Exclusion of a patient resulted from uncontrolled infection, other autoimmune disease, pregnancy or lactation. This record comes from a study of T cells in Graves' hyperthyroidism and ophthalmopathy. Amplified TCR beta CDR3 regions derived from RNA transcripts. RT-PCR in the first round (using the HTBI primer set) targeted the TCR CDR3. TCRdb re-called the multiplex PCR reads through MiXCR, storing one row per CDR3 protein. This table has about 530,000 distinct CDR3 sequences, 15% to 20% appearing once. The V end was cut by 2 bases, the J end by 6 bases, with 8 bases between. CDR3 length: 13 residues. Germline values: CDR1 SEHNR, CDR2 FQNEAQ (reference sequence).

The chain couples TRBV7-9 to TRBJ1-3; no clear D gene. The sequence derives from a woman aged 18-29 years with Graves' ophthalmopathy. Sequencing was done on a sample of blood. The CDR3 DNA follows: TGTGCCAGCAGCTTAATTGAGGAAAACACCATATATTTT. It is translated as CASSLIEENTIYF.